The present T cell receptor (beta chain) was sequenced within a study of radiation and T cells in renal cell carcinoma. Study-level findings and limits: Without pretreatment biopsies, baseline tumor clonotype presence was undetermined. From baseline, blood top tumor clonotypes peaked at 2 weeks post-radiation.

Time point: blood 4 weeks post-SBRT, at nephrectomy. Treatment in this sample: 15 Gy SBRT to primary tumor, nephrectomy 4 weeks later. Nephrectomy followed 15 Gy stereotactic body radiation by 4 weeks. The tumor was a clear cell renal cell carcinoma. Details on this clone: As yet, its antigen is unknown.

Assay used: immunoSEQ multiplex PCR; TCRdb lists only in-frame clones, some missing. The sample shows tens of thousands of clones, about 83% of them seen only once. The CDR3 is made up of 14 amino acids. The germline gives CDR1 MDHEN, CDR2 SYDVKM. V lost 6 bases to trimming and J lost 1 base, with 12 bases between them. The source of this sequence is a man between 60 and 75 years old with renal cell carcinoma. The sample consisted of blood, taken from a patient whose treatment included radiotherapy and nephrectomy. V usage is TRBV28 and J usage is TRBJ1-1; TRBD1 is a possible D gene (5 bases). The chain's CDR3 is CASRPGTENTEAFF. The CDR3 coding sequence is TGTGCCAGCAGACCCGGGACCGAGAACACTGAAGCTTTCTTT.